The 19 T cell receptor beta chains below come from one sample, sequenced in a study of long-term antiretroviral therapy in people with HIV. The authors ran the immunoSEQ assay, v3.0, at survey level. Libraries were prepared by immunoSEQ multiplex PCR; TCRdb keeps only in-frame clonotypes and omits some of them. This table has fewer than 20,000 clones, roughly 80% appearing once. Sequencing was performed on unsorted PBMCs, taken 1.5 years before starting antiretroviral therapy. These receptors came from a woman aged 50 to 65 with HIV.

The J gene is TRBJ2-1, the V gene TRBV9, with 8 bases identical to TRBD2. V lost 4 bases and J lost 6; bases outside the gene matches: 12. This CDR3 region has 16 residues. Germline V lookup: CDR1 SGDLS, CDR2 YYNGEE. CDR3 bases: TGTGCCAGCAGCCCCACCCCTCGGGGGGGCCGCAATGAGCAGTTCTTC. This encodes CASSPTPRGGRNEQFF.

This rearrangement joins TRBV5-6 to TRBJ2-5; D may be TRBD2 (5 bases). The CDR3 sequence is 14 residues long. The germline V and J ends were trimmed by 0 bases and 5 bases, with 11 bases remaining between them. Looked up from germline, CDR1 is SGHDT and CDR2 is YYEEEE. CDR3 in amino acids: CASSLVGARETQYF. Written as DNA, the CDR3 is TGTGCCAGCAGCTTGGTGGGAGCAAGGGAGACCCAGTACTTC.

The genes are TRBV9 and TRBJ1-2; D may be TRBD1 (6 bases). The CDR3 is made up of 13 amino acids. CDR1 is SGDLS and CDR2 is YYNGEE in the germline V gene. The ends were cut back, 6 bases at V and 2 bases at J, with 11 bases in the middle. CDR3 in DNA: TGTGCCAGCAACAGCCAGGGGAACTATGGCTACACCTTC. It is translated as CASNSQGNYGYTF.

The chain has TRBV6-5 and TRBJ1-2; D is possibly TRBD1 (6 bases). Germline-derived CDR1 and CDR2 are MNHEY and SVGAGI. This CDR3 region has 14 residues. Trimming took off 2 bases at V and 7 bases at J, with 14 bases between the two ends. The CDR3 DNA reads TGTGCCAGCAGTTACACCATGGGGGCGGTTGGCTACACCTTC. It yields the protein CASSYTMGAVGYTF.

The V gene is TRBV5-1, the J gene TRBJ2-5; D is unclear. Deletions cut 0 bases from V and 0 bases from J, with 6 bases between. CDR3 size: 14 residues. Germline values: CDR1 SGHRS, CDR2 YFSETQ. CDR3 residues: CASSLEGDQETQYF. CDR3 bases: TGCGCCAGCAGCTTGGAGGGCGACCAAGAGACCCAGTACTTC. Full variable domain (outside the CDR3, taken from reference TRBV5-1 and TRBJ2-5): KAGVTQTPRYLIKTRGQQVTLSCSPISGHRSVSWYQQTPGQGLQFLFEYFSETQRNKGNFPGRFSGRQFSNSRSEMNVSTLELGDSALYLCASSLEGDQETQYFGPGTRLLVL.

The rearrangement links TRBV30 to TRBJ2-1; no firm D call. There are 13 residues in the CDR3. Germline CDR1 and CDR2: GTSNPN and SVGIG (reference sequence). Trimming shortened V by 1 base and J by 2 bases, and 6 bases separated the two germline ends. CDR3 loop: CAWSGKAYNEQFF. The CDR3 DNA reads TGTGCCTGGAGTGGGAAGGCCTACAATGAGCAGTTCTTC.

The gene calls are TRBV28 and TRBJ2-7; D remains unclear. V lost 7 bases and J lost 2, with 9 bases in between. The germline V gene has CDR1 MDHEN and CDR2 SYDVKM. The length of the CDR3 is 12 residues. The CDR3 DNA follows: TGTGCCAGCATGGCCTATACCTACGAGCAGTACTTC. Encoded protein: CASMAYTYEQYF.

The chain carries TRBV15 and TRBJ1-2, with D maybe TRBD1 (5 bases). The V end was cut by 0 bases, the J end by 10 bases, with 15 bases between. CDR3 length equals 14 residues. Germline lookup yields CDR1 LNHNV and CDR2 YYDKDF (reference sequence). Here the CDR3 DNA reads TGTGCCACCAGCAGAGATCGTTCAGGGTTTGACTACACCTTC. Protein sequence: CATSRDRSGFDYTF. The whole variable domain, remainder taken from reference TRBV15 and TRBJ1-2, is DAMVIQNPRYQVTQFGKPVTLSCSQTLNHNVMYWYQQKSSQAPKLLFHYYDKDFNNEADTPDNFQSRRPNTSFCFLDIRSPGLGDTAMYLCATSRDRSGFDYTFGSGTRLTVV.

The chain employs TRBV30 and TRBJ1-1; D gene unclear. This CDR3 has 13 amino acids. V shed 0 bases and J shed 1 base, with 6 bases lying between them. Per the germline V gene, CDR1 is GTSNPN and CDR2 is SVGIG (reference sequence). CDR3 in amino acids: CAWSVGPNTEAFF. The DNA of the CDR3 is TGTGCCTGGAGTGTAGGCCCGAACACTGAAGCTTTCTTT. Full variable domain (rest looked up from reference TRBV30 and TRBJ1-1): SQTIHQWPATLVQPVGSPLSLECTVEGTSNPNLYWYRQAAGRGLQLLFYSVGIGQISSEVPQNLSASRPQDRQFILSSKKLLLSDSGFYLCAWSVGPNTEAFFGQGTRLTVV.

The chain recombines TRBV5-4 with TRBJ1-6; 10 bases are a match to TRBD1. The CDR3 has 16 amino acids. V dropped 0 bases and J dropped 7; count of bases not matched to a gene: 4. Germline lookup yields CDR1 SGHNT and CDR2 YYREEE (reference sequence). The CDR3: CASSLALGQGNSPLHF. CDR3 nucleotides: TGTGCCAGCAGCTTGGCCTTGGGACAGGGGAATTCACCCCTCCACTTT.

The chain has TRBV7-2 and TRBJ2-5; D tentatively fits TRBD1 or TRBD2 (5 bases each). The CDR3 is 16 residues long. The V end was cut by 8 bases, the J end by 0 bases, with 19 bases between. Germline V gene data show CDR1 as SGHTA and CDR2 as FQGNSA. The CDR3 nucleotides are TGTGCCAGCCCCCACCCCGGGACGGCAAACCAAGAGACCCAGTACTTC. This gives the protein CASPHPGTANQETQYF.

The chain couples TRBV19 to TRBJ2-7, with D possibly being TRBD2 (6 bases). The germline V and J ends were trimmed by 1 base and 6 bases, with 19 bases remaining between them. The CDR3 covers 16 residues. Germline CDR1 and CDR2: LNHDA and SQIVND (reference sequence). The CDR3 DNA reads TGTGCCAGTAGTATAGGATGGGACCCCACGGAGGGCGAGCAGTACTTC. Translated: CASSIGWDPTEGEQYF.

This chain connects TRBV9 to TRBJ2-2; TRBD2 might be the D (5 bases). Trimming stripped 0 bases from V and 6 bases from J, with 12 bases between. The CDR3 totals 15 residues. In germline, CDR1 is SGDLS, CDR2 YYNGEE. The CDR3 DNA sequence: TGTGCCAGCAGCGTAGAAGGAGGTAAGCCCGGGGAGCTGTTTTTT. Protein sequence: CASSVEGGKPGELFF.

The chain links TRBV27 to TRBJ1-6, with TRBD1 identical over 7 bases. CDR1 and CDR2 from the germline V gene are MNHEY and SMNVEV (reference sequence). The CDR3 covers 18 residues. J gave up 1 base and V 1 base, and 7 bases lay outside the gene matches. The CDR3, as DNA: TGTGCCAGCAGTTTATGGGGGACAGCGGTTTCCTATAATTCACCCCTCCACTTT. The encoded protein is CASSLWGTAVSYNSPLHF.

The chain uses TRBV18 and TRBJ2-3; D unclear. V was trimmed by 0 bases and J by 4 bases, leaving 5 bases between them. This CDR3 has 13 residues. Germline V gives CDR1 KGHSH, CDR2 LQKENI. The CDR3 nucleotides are TGTGCCAGCTCACCACCAGAGTCAGATACGCAGTATTTT. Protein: CASSPPESDTQYF.

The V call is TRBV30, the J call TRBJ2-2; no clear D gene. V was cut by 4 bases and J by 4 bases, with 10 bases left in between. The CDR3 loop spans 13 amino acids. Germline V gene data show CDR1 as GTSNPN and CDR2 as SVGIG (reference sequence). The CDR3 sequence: CAWTRASTGELFF. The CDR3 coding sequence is TGTGCCTGGACCCGGGCCTCCACCGGGGAGCTGTTTTTT.

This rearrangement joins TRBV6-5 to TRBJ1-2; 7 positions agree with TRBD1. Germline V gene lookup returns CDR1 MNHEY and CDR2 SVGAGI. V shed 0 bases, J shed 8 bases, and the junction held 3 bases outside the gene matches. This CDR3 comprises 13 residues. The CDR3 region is CASSYSDRRGYTF. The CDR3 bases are TGTGCCAGCAGTTACTCGGACAGGCGGGGCTACACCTTC.

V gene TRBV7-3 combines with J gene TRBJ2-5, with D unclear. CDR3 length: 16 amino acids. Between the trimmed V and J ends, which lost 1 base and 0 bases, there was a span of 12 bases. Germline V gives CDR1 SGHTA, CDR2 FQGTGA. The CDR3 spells CASSLKGNQYQETQYF. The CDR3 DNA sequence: TGTGCCAGCAGCTTAAAGGGTAACCAGTACCAAGAGACCCAGTACTTC.

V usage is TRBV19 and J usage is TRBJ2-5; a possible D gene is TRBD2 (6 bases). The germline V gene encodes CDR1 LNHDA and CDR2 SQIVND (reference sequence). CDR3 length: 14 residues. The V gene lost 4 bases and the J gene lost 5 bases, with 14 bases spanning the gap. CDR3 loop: CASSTGLGSETQYF. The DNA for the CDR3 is TGTGCCAGTAGTACGGGACTGGGTAGCGAGACCCAGTACTTC.